Shown below are 32 T cell receptor beta chains from a single sample sequenced in a study of blood T cells in healthy people across ages. Together with a sample-barcoded 5' primer, a J-beta primer mix was included in a second PCR lasting roughly 6 to 12 cycles. MiXCR was run by TCRdb on the 5' RACE reads, yielding one entry per CDR3 protein. Of about 1.4 million distinct CDR3 sequences in the sample, approximately 59% were seen once. Material: blood. The receptors stem from a man aged 18-30 years in good health.

This chain uses TRBV4-3 with TRBJ1-4, with 9 bases fitting TRBD1. Germline V lookup: CDR1 LGHNA, CDR2 YSLEER. The CDR3 spans 17 residues. Losses at the gene ends were 1 base for V and 8 bases for J; bases not matched to a gene: 11. Written as DNA, the CDR3 is TGCGCCAGCAGCCAAGGGAACAGGGGGCTAGTAAGAGAAAAACTGTTTTTT. Residues: CASSQGNRGLVREKLFF.

The chain employs TRBV12-3 or TRBV12-4 and TRBJ2-2; TRBD2 is a possible D gene (5 bases). The CDR3 loop spans 16 amino acids. The V end lost 1 base, the J end lost 0 bases, and 9 bases lay between the germline ends. The CDR3 sequence: CASSLGLASNTGELFF. The DNA for the CDR3 is TGTGCCAGCAGTTTAGGCCTAGCTTCGAACACCGGGGAGCTGTTTTTT.

This clonotype was seen a handful of times. V and J are TRBV4-2 and TRBJ1-1; 9 nucleotides agree with TRBD1. CDR3 length equals 15 residues. Germline CDR1 reads LGHNA; CDR2 reads YNFKEQ. The trim removed 3 bases at V and 7 bases at J, leaving 9 bases unmatched. This CDR3 reads CASSQVAGQGGEAFF. In DNA form, the CDR3 reads TGTGCCAGCAGCCAGGTAGCGGGACAGGGAGGTGAAGCTTTCTTT.

The chain recombines TRBV7-8 with TRBJ2-1, with TRBD2 identical over 9 bases. Unmatched junction bases numbered 10, after V lost 0 bases and J lost 4 bases. The length of the CDR3 is 18 residues. CDR1 and CDR2 (germline): SGHVS, FQNEAQ. CDR3 loop: CASSLADSSGTNYNEQFF. DNA for the CDR3: TGTGCCAGCAGCTTAGCCGATTCTAGCGGGACCAATTACAATGAGCAGTTCTTC. Variable domain in full (rest from reference TRBV7-8 and TRBJ2-1): GAGVSQSPRYKVAKRGQDVALRCDPISGHVSLFWYQQALGQGPEFLTYFQNEAQLDKSGLPSDRFFAERPEGSVSTLKIQRTQQEDSAVYLCASSLADSSGTNYNEQFFGPGTRLTVL.

The gene calls are TRBV11-2 and TRBJ2-7, with D perhaps TRBD2 (5 bases). The assigned J gene may be wrong: the sequence end matches TRBJ2-5 better. The CDR3 has 14 residues. Germline V gene lookup returns CDR1 SGHAT and CDR2 FQNNGV. DNA of the CDR3: TGTGCCAGCAGCTTAGACCCCGGGGTCGAGACCCAGTACTTC. This gives the protein CASSLDPGVETQYF.

This rearrangement joins TRBV6-1 to TRBJ1-2; D remains unclear. Trimming removed 2 bases from V and 3 bases from J, with 4 bases in between. Germline lookup yields CDR1 MNHNS and CDR2 SASEGT. CDR3 length: 12 amino acids. CDR3 nucleotides: TGTGCCAGCAGTGAAAGTCACTATGGCTACACCTTC. Translation gives CASSESHYGYTF.

The chain combines TRBV4-3 with TRBJ1-4; possibly TRBD1 for D (5 bases). Per germline, CDR1 LGHNA and CDR2 YSLEER. The CDR3 extends over 16 amino acids. V was trimmed by 0 bases and J by 0 bases, leaving 8 bases between them. DNA of the CDR3: TGCGCCAGCAGCCAAGATATGGGGGCAACTAATGAAAAACTGTTTTTT. Encoded protein: CASSQDMGATNEKLFF.

The rearrangement joins TRBV20-1 to TRBJ2-1; a possible D gene is TRBD2 (6 bases). This CDR3 spans 15 amino acids. Germline loops: CDR1 DFQATT, CDR2 SNEGSKA (reference sequence). Trimming removed 3 bases at V and 0 bases at J, with 12 bases between. The CDR3 protein is CSARTRPGSYNEQFF. The DNA for the CDR3 is TGCAGTGCTAGGACTAGGCCCGGCTCCTACAATGAGCAGTTCTTC.

The chain joins TRBV20-1 to TRBJ1-2; D perhaps matches TRBD1 (5 bases). Trimming shortened V by 0 bases and J by 4 bases, and 9 bases separated the two germline ends. CDR1 and CDR2 (germline): DFQATT, SNEGSKA (reference sequence). The CDR3 extends over 13 amino acids. The CDR3 DNA reads TGCAGTGCTAGAGACGGGGGGAGCTATGGCTACACCTTC. It translates to CSARDGGSYGYTF.

This clonotype was seen a handful of times. The chain carries TRBV2 and TRBJ2-1; D ambiguous. The ends were cut back, 4 bases at V and 5 bases at J, with 6 bases in the middle. The germline CDR1 and CDR2 sequences are SNHLY and FYNNEI. There are 12 residues in the CDR3. The CDR3 DNA follows: TGTGCCAGCAGTGTGACTGACAATGAGCAGTTCTTC. The encoded protein is CASSVTDNEQFF.

This clonotype was detected only once. The rearrangement joins TRBV7-2 to TRBJ2-1; D call uncertain. Germline V lookup: CDR1 SGHTA, CDR2 FQGNSA. V lost 5 bases and J 0 bases, leaving 11 bases between the germline ends. This CDR3 has 15 residues. CDR3 region: CASSARLSSYNEQFF. CDR3 sequence (DNA): TGTGCCAGCAGCGCCCGACTGAGCTCCTACAATGAGCAGTTCTTC.

V gene TRBV7-2 combines with J gene TRBJ2-3, with TRBD1 as a possible D gene (6 bases). Trimming took off 4 bases at V and 3 bases at J, with 8 bases between the two ends. CDR1 SGHTA and CDR2 FQGNSA come from the germline V gene. There are 13 residues in the CDR3. For the CDR3, the DNA is TGTGCCAGCAGCTGGCAGGGGACAGATACGCAGTATTTT. This translates into CASSWQGTDTQYF.

This clonotype was seen a handful of times. The V and J genes are TRBV14 and TRBJ2-1; D remains ambiguous. Trimming cost V 4 bases and J 7 bases, with 8 bases left between them. The CDR3 is made up of 12 amino acids. Germline CDR1 and CDR2: SGHDN and FVKESK. CDR3 sequence reads: CASSPYGNEQFF. The CDR3 bases are TGTGCCAGCAGCCCGTACGGGAATGAGCAGTTCTTC.

The CDR3 protein is CASSQAGQGIKGYTF. For the CDR3, the DNA is TGCGCCAGCAGCCAAGCGGGACAGGGGATAAAGGGCTACACCTTC. The chain combines TRBV4-1 with TRBJ1-2, with 10 bases fitting TRBD1. This CDR3 is built from 15 residues. Germline-derived CDR1 and CDR2 are MGHRA and YSYEKL. V was clipped by 1 base and J by 8 bases; unmatched bases: 7.

This clonotype showed up just a few times. This rearrangement joins TRBV2 to TRBJ2-3; TRBD1 matches at 10 bases. Unmatched junction bases numbered 12, after V lost 10 bases and J lost 5 bases. Looked up from germline, CDR1 is SNHLY and CDR2 is FYNNEI. The CDR3 covers 15 residues. CDR3 loop: CATLGDRGRLDTQYF. DNA for the CDR3: TGTGCCACACTTGGGGACAGGGGTCGACTAGATACGCAGTATTTT.

Details on this clonotype: At one end, the junction sequence differs from germline, possibly due to a read error. The rearrangement links TRBV7-7 to TRBJ2-1; 8 bases align to TRBD2. Germline-derived CDR1 and CDR2 are SSHAT and FNYEAQ (reference sequence). CDR3 size: 15 residues. CDR3 residues: CASSLARGALDEQFF. The DNA for the CDR3 is TGTGCTAGCAGCTTAGCGCGGGGGGCCCTCGATGAGCAGTTCTTC.

This clonotype was seen a handful of times. The chain uses TRBV7-8 and TRBJ2-3; TRBD2 matches at 7 bases. CDR1 and CDR2 from the germline V gene are SGHVS and FQNEAQ. The CDR3 extends over 15 amino acids. V shed 1 base, J shed 5 bases, and the junction held 6 bases outside the gene matches. The CDR3 reads CASSLGAGVGDTQYF. As DNA, the CDR3 is TGTGCCAGCAGCTTAGGGGCGGGAGTAGGAGATACGCAGTATTTT. The full variable domain, its missing parts supplied by reference TRBV7-8 and TRBJ2-3, is GAGVSQSPRYKVAKRGQDVALRCDPISGHVSLFWYQQALGQGPEFLTYFQNEAQLDKSGLPSDRFFAERPEGSVSTLKIQRTQQEDSAVYLCASSLGAGVGDTQYFGPGTRLTVL.

Comments on this clonotype: A single base separates this from a much larger clone, so it may be a read error. J is TRBJ2-5 and V is TRBV7-9; D unresolved. Germline V gene lookup returns CDR1 SEHNR and CDR2 FQNEAQ (reference sequence). Trimming cost V 6 bases and J 2 bases, with 4 bases left between them. The CDR3 consists of 11 residues. The CDR3 here is CASRQQETQYF. The CDR3 region has the DNA TGTGCCAGCAGACAGCAAGAGACCCAGTACTTC.

Here the CDR3 reads CASSLVTHEQFF. In DNA form, the CDR3 reads TGTGCCAGCAGCTTAGTCACCCATGAGCAGTTCTTC. V is TRBV7-9 and J is TRBJ2-1; D gene uncertain. With 1 base removed from V and 8 bases from J, the gap between germline ends came to 6 bases. CDR1 SEHNR and CDR2 FQNEAQ come from the germline V gene (reference sequence). CDR3 length: 12 residues.

The chain employs TRBV4-1 and TRBJ2-5; 9 bases line up with TRBD2. Trimming removed 0 bases from V and 2 bases from J; junction bases left unmatched: 7. This CDR3 is 17 amino acids long. The germline gives CDR1 MGHRA, CDR2 YSYEKL. The CDR3 coding sequence is TGCGCCAGCAGCCAAGATGGGCCTAGCGGGGTACAAGAGACCCAGTACTTC. The encoded protein is CASSQDGPSGVQETQYF.

The V gene is TRBV20-1, the J gene TRBJ2-5; D not resolved. The end of the DNA fits TRBJ2-7 better, so the J call may be wrong. The CDR3 totals 9 residues. Germline CDR1 reads DFQATT; CDR2 reads SNEGSKA (reference sequence). This chain's CDR3 is CSADFEQYF. CDR3 nucleotide sequence: TGCAGTGCCGATTTCGAGCAGTACTTC.

The chain uses TRBV27 and TRBJ2-1; the match to TRBD2 covers 12 bases. The CDR3 totals 13 residues. The J segment lost 7 bases and the V segment lost 10 bases, leaving 5 bases of the junction unmatched. CDR1 and CDR2 from the germline V gene are MNHEY and SMNVEV (reference sequence). This chain's CDR3 is CATGLAGLNEQFF. The CDR3 region has the DNA TGTGCCACTGGACTAGCGGGATTGAATGAGCAGTTCTTC.

The chain uses TRBV29-1 and TRBJ1-2, with TRBD1 identical over 9 bases. The V and J ends lost 7 bases and 7 bases, in that order; junction bases with no gene match: 10. The length of the CDR3 is 13 residues. Per germline, CDR1 SQVTM and CDR2 ANQGSEA. The CDR3 sequence: CSAQGQGTGGYTF. The CDR3 DNA sequence: TGCAGCGCACAAGGACAGGGGACCGGTGGCTACACCTTC.

CDR3 amino acids: CASSQDWDLVETQYF. CDR3 nucleotides: TGCGCCAGCAGCCAAGATTGGGATTTGGTCGAGACCCAGTACTTC. The chain links TRBV4-3 to TRBJ2-5; D remains ambiguous. The CDR3 sequence is 15 residues long. V dropped 0 bases and J dropped 5 bases, with 13 bases sitting between them. Germline assignment: CDR1 LGHNA and CDR2 YSLEER.

This clonotype has only one observation. This sequence joins TRBV18 and TRBJ1-2; the D is unclear. Germline V CDR1 and CDR2: KGHSH, LQKENI. Trimming took off 5 bases at V and 6 bases at J, with 19 bases between the two ends. The CDR3 covers 15 residues. The CDR3 spells CASSKGGEGLDGYTF. The CDR3 region has the DNA TGTGCCAGCTCAAAGGGCGGTGAGGGTTTGGATGGCTACACCTTC.

This sequence joins TRBV4-1 and TRBJ2-2; 9 nucleotides match TRBD1. The V and J ends lost 4 bases and 4 bases, in that order; junction bases with no gene match: 4. Germline assignment: CDR1 MGHRA and CDR2 YSYEKL. The CDR3 totals 15 residues. CDR3 nucleotides: TGCGCCAGCAGCCGGACAGGGGAGAGCACCGGGGAGCTGTTTTTT. Amino acid sequence: CASSRTGESTGELFF.

The chain couples TRBV5-1 to TRBJ1-1, with a tentative D call TRBD1 (6 bases). The germline V gene encodes CDR1 SGHRS and CDR2 YFSETQ. V lost 0 bases to trimming and J lost 3 bases, with 18 bases between them. The CDR3 totals 17 residues. The CDR3 protein is CASSLGPDDRTDTEAFF. The CDR3, as DNA: TGCGCCAGCAGCTTGGGCCCGGATGACAGGACGGACACTGAAGCTTTCTTT.

This clonotype was seen only a few times. The rearrangement links TRBV20-1 to TRBJ2-3, with 7 positions matching TRBD2. The germline V gene has CDR1 DFQATT and CDR2 SNEGSKA (reference sequence). CDR3 length equals 11 residues. The V gene end was trimmed by 7 bases and the J gene end by 6 bases; junction bases not matched to a gene: 4. The CDR3 DNA sequence: TGCAGTGTCATAGCGGGTGATACGCAGTATTTT. Its protein is CSVIAGDTQYF.

The rearrangement uses TRBV7-8 and TRBJ1-2, with D possibly matching TRBD1 (6 bases). CDR1 is SGHVS, CDR2 FQNEAQ, per germline. This CDR3 has 14 residues. V was cut by 2 bases and J by 6 bases, with 13 bases left in between. The CDR3 loop reads CASSLKGGRDGYTF. CDR3 bases: TGTGCCAGCAGCTTAAAGGGGGGTAGGGATGGCTACACCTTC.

This clonotype was detected only a few times. The chain recombines TRBV12-3 or TRBV12-4 with TRBJ2-7; D call uncertain. Trimming removed 3 bases at V and 6 bases at J, with 12 bases between. CDR3 size: 13 residues. CDR3 nucleotides: TGTGCCAGCAGTTTGTCGTATCGACCCGAGCAGTACTTC. Residues: CASSLSYRPEQYF.

The chain has TRBV12-3 or TRBV12-4 and TRBJ1-2; no clear D. V was clipped by 8 bases and J by 5 bases, with 18 bases between them. There are 14 residues in the CDR3. DNA of the CDR3: TGTGCCAGCGCAGGAGGCAGCTCCTTATATGGCTACACCTTC. This translates into CASAGGSSLYGYTF.

This clonotype was recorded a few times. A much larger clone differs by one base, so this may be a read error. The J gene is TRBJ2-3, the V gene TRBV12-3 or TRBV12-4; D is unclear. This CDR3 region has 12 residues. The V gene lost 6 bases and the J gene lost 4 bases, with 8 bases spanning the gap. The CDR3 DNA follows: TGTGCCAGCAGCCCCCGCCCAGATACGCAGTATTTT. It codes for CASSPRPDTQYF.